A selection of T cell receptor beta chains follows, all from one sample in a study of metastatic and nonmetastatic thyroid tumors. TCRdb re-clonotyped the PCR reads through MiXCR. The sample consists of 20,000 to 25,000 clones, just over 14% of them appearing once. The source material was tumor tissue. The receptor source for this set is a female donor with papillary thyroid cancer or a benign thyroid nodule (not recorded which). Some clones in this sample may be carry-over from other donors' samples. Each CDR3 is given with its conserved first and last residue. The order of the fields is CDR3 protein, CDR3 DNA, J gene, D gene, clone size, V gene. The D gene is left open where the match is weak. Clone size, where shown, is once, few, many, or a class for clones that have expanded.

CDR3: CASSLRASGDNQPQHF
DNA: TGTGCCAGCAGCCTGAGGGCCTCGGGGGACAATCAGCCCCAGCATTTT
J: TRBJ1-5
D: -
size: many
V: TRBV7-2

CDR3: CSACGLAANEQYF
DNA: TGCAGTGCTTGCGGTCTCGCCGCCAACGAGCAGTACTTC
J: TRBJ2-7
D: -
size: -
V: TRBV20-1

CDR3: CASSWRTHSHLQF
DNA: TGTGCCAGCAGCTGGAGGACCCATTCACACCTCCAATTT
J: TRBJ1-6
D: -
size: -
V: TRBV7-2

CDR3: CASSPDREGDTQYF
DNA: TGTGCCAGCAGTCCCGACAGGGAAGGAGATACGCAGTATTTT
J: TRBJ2-3
D: TRBD1
size: many
V: TRBV28

CDR3: CASSPTGRQETQYF
DNA: TGTGCCAGCTCACCGACAGGGCGCCAAGAGACCCAGTACTTC
J: TRBJ2-5
D: TRBD1
size: many
V: TRBV18

CDR3: CSARCGVPGREQYF
DNA: TGCAGTGCTAGATGTGGGGTGCCGGGCCGCGAGCAGTACTTC
J: TRBJ2-7
D: -
size: -
V: TRBV20-1

CDR3: CASSRYIQGANGYTF
DNA: TGTGCCAGCAGCCGATACATTCAGGGGGCGAATGGCTACACCTTC
J: TRBJ1-2
D: TRBD1
size: medium-sized
V: TRBV3-1

CDR3: CASSIWKGENTEAFF
DNA: TGTGCCAGTAGTATCTGGAAGGGGGAGAACACTGAAGCTTTCTTT
J: TRBJ1-1
D: -
size: many
V: TRBV19

CDR3: CASSFPGEHYGYTF
DNA: TGTGCCAGCAGTTTCCCAGGGGAACACTATGGCTACACCTTC
J: TRBJ1-2
D: -
size: many
V: TRBV6-2/TRBV6-3

CDR3: CASSASVEVGELFF
DNA: TGTGCCAGCAGTGCGTCGGTAGAGGTCGGGGAGCTGTTTTTT
J: TRBJ2-2
D: -
size: few
V: TRBV6-1

CDR3: CASSPGGAYEQFF
DNA: TGTGCCAGCTCACCTGGAGGGGCGTATGAGCAGTTCTTC
J: TRBJ2-1
D: -
size: -
V: TRBV18

CDR3: CASADRGLEDTQYF
DNA: TGTGCCAGCGCGGACAGGGGGCTTGAAGATACGCAGTATTTT
J: TRBJ2-3
D: TRBD1
size: many
V: TRBV18

CDR3: CASSPLAGGSKNEQSF
DNA: TGTGCTAGCAGCCCCTTAGCGGGGGGTTCGAAGAATGAGCAGTCCTTC
J: TRBJ2-1
D: TRBD2
size: -
V: TRBV7-6

CDR3: CASSQGPQQVPNEKLFF
DNA: TGCGCCAGCAGCCAGGGACCTCAACAGGTCCCTAATGAAAAACTGTTTTTT
J: TRBJ1-4
D: -
size: many
V: TRBV4-1

CDR3: CASSEAVRGQGGVDEQYF
DNA: TGTGCCAGCAGTGAAGCGGTTCGGGGACAGGGGGGGGTTGACGAGCAGTACTTC
J: TRBJ2-7
D: TRBD1
size: -
V: TRBV6-1

CDR3: CASSAGTAQETQYF
DNA: TGTGCCAGCAGCGCCGGGACCGCTCAAGAGACCCAGTACTTC
J: TRBJ2-5
D: -
size: many
V: TRBV5-4

CDR3: CASGFREQYF
DNA: TGTGCCAGCGGATTTCGGGAGCAGTACTTC
J: TRBJ2-7
D: -
size: few
V: TRBV6-2/TRBV6-3

CDR3: CASSTSRLNEQFF
DNA: TGCGCCAGCAGCACCTCCCGACTCAATGAGCAGTTCTTC
J: TRBJ2-1
D: -
size: many
V: TRBV5-1

CDR3: CASSITVSGNTIYF
DNA: TGTGCCAGTAGTATAACAGTCTCTGGAAACACCATATATTTT
J: TRBJ1-3
D: -
size: many
V: TRBV19

CDR3: CASSSGFFFNEQFF
DNA: TGTGCCAGCAGTTCCGGGTTCTTCTTTAATGAGCAGTTCTTC
J: TRBJ2-1
D: -
size: few
V: TRBV27

CDR3: CASSDPNRGNYEQYF
DNA: TGTGCCAGCAGTGACCCGAATCGGGGGAACTACGAGCAGTACTTC
J: TRBJ2-7
D: -
size: few
V: TRBV6-1

CDR3: CASRRKRECRYEQFF
DNA: TGTGCCAGTAGAAGGAAGCGGGAGTGCCGTTATGAGCAGTTCTTC
J: TRBJ2-1
D: TRBD2
size: few
V: TRBV19

CDR3: CASSEEVAGSVVFF
DNA: TGTGCCAGCAGTGAAGAGGTGGCGGGGTCGGTGGTGTTTTTT
J: TRBJ2-2
D: -
size: few
V: TRBV6-1

CDR3: CASSERAGSYQETQYF
DNA: TGTGCCAGCAGTGAACGGGCGGGTAGTTACCAAGAGACCCAGTACTTC
J: TRBJ2-5
D: -
size: few
V: TRBV6-1

CDR3: CASTLGLYNEQFF
DNA: TGTGCCAGCACCTTGGGACTTTACAATGAGCAGTTCTTC
J: TRBJ2-1
D: -
size: many
V: TRBV12-3/TRBV12-4

CDR3: CASWGGASQYF
DNA: TGTGCCTCCTGGGGGGGGGCTTCCCAGTACTTC
J: TRBJ2-5
D: -
size: many
V: TRBV6-1

CDR3: CAWSSGQDNSYEQYF
DNA: TGTGCCTGGAGTTCTGGACAGGATAACTCCTACGAGCAGTACTTC
J: TRBJ2-7
D: TRBD1
size: -
V: TRBV30

CDR3: CASSFGTREDTQYF
DNA: TGTGCCAGCAGCTTCGGGACTAGAGAAGATACGCAGTATTTT
J: TRBJ2-3
D: TRBD2
size: many
V: TRBV6-2/TRBV6-3

CDR3: CASSQEVLSLHSNQPQHF
DNA: TGTGCCAGCAGCCAAGAGGTCCTTTCTCTTCATAGCAATCAGCCCCAGCATTTT
J: TRBJ1-5
D: -
size: many
V: TRBV14

CDR3: CASSFSGTDYNEQFF
DNA: TGTGCCAGCAGCTTCTCCGGGACTGACTACAATGAGCAGTTCTTC
J: TRBJ2-1
D: -
size: many
V: TRBV7-3

CDR3: CASSESGLAGGRNFNEQFF
DNA: TGCGCCAGCAGTGAGTCGGGATTAGCGGGGGGCCGGAATTTTAATGAGCAGTTCTTC
J: TRBJ2-1
D: TRBD2
size: many
V: TRBV10-1

CDR3: CASSTRDSGYTF
DNA: TGTGCCAGCAGTACACGGGACAGTGGCTACACCTTC
J: TRBJ1-2
D: TRBD1
size: few
V: TRBV27

CDR3: CASTPGGGYQPQHF
DNA: TGTGCCAGCACCCCAGGGGGTGGGTATCAGCCCCAGCATTTT
J: TRBJ1-5
D: TRBD1
size: many
V: TRBV28

CDR3: CASSPRNDYEQYF
DNA: TGTGCCAGCAGTCCCCGTAACGACTACGAGCAGTACTTC
J: TRBJ2-7
D: -
size: medium-sized
V: TRBV27

CDR3: CASSLGNSQETQYF
DNA: TGTGCCAGCAGCTTAGGGAACAGCCAAGAGACCCAGTACTTC
J: TRBJ2-5
D: -
size: many
V: TRBV11-3

CDR3: CASSVDKGTGNTIYF
DNA: TGTGCCAGCAGCGTAGACAAGGGAACCGGAAACACCATATATTTT
J: TRBJ1-3
D: -
size: -
V: TRBV9

CDR3: CSARQGDFPDTQYF
DNA: TGCAGTGCTAGACAAGGAGACTTTCCAGATACGCAGTATTTT
J: TRBJ2-3
D: -
size: many
V: TRBV20-1

CDR3: CATSIETDTQYF
DNA: TGTGCCACCAGCATAGAAACAGATACGCAGTATTTT
J: TRBJ2-3
D: -
size: -
V: TRBV15

CDR3: CASSPWTPSSYEQYF
DNA: TGTGCCAGCAGTCCCTGGACGCCAAGCTCCTACGAGCAGTACTTC
J: TRBJ2-7
D: -
size: few
V: TRBV28

CDR3: CASSLDPTNYGYTF
DNA: TGTGCCAGCAGCTTGGACCCGACTAACTATGGCTACACCTTC
J: TRBJ1-2
D: -
size: medium-sized
V: TRBV9

CDR3: CAWRGTGTSGRGEQFF
DNA: TGTGCCTGGAGGGGGACCGGGACTAGCGGGAGGGGTGAGCAGTTCTTC
J: TRBJ2-1
D: TRBD2
size: -
V: TRBV30

CDR3: CSARDGRQPNYGYTF
DNA: TGCAGTGCTAGAGATGGGAGACAGCCTAACTATGGCTACACCTTC
J: TRBJ1-2
D: -
size: large
V: TRBV20-1

CDR3: CSARDSGTSGEETQYF
DNA: TGCAGTGCTAGAGATTCCGGGACTAGCGGGGAAGAGACCCAGTACTTC
J: TRBJ2-5
D: TRBD2
size: many
V: TRBV20-1

CDR3: CASTGLYRERPNYGYTF
DNA: TGTGCCAGCACGGGCCTTTACCGGGAACGCCCCAACTATGGCTACACCTTC
J: TRBJ1-2
D: -
size: many
V: TRBV28

CDR3: CASSSQGLGHTQYF
DNA: TGTGCCAGCAGCTCACAGGGGCTCGGGCATACGCAGTATTTT
J: TRBJ2-3
D: TRBD1
size: many
V: TRBV7-9